These 4 T cell receptor beta chains came from one sample sequenced in a study of cytomegalovirus exposure and HLA in healthy donors. Repertoires were generated with immunoSEQ multiplex PCR, while TCRdb's copy carries only in-frame clones and drops some. Here the sample spans roughly 150,000 clones, about 86% being singletons. The sequencing input was PBMCs. The receptors were sampled from a woman aged 18-35 years in good health and CMV-seronegative.

The chain couples TRBV5-8 to TRBJ2-5; D may be TRBD1 (6 bases). The CDR3 covers 13 residues. V dropped 9 bases and J dropped 3 bases, with 15 bases sitting between them. Per germline, CDR1 SGHTS and CDR2 YDEGEE. CDR3 in DNA: TGTGCCACCGCCTGGGGGCCGAAAGAGACCCAGTACTTC. The encoded protein is CATAWGPKETQYF.

The chain couples TRBV7-9 to TRBJ2-7; 10 bases line up with TRBD1. The V and J ends lost 4 bases and 9 bases, in that order; junction bases with no gene match: 9. The CDR3 spans 14 residues. The germline gives CDR1 SEHNR, CDR2 FQNEAQ (reference sequence). CDR3: CASSSGTGARGQYF. The CDR3 DNA reads TGTGCCAGCAGCTCCGGGACAGGGGCCCGGGGGCAGTACTTC.

The chain uses TRBV30 and TRBJ1-1, with TRBD1 matching 7 bases. The length of the CDR3 is 13 residues. The J segment lost 1 base and the V segment lost 3 bases, leaving 2 bases of the junction unmatched. The germline gives CDR1 GTSNPN, CDR2 SVGIG (reference sequence). The CDR3 is CAWRTGENTEAFF. The CDR3 DNA sequence: TGTGCCTGGAGAACAGGGGAGAACACTGAAGCTTTCTTT.

The chain employs TRBV5-1 and TRBJ2-3, with 10 bases that match TRBD1. This CDR3 has 14 amino acids. V lost 4 bases and J lost 4; bases outside the gene matches: 3. Germline V gene sequence: CDR1 SGHRS, CDR2 YFSETQ. In nucleotides, the CDR3 is TGCGCCAGCAGCCCGGGACAGGGGTCAGATACGCAGTATTTT. Its protein product is CASSPGQGSDTQYF.